What follows is one T cell receptor beta chain and its context. From germline, CDR1 is LGHDT and CDR2 YNNKEL (reference sequence). This CDR3 region has 16 residues. V shed 0 bases and J 4 bases; nucleotides not matched to a gene: 4. These data are taken from a study of blood T cell repertoires in COVID-19. About the research overall: From the United States, Italy and Spain came samples of acute and convalescent COVID-19.

During active infection, Seattle patients enrolled and were then monitored through disease. TCRdb's table, derived via immunoSEQ multiplex PCR, lists solely in-frame clones and lacks some. The sample lists hundreds of thousands of clones; approximately 83% were seen once. Sequencing was carried out using peripheral blood. This TCR was sampled from a woman in her 30s with COVID-19, enrolled during active disease. The rearrangement joins TRBV3-1 (or the pseudogene TRBV3-2) to TRBJ1-1; 11 bases line up with TRBD1. The CDR3 bases are TGTGCCAGCAGCCAAGAAATAGGACAGGGGGCCACTGAAGCTTTCTTT. Translating gives CASSQEIGQGATEAFF.